This T cell receptor beta chain was sequenced in a study of cytomegalovirus exposure and HLA in healthy donors. On the study more broadly: Previous work identified 120 million or so unique TCR beta sequences from around 170 million T cells. Whole-study results and caveats: Later analysis demonstrated an association between a missense DCLRE1C variant and TCR beta V- and J-gene trimming.

Sampled while nominally healthy, donors likely had unrecorded immune exposures. In its sample, this clone was seen a few times. Its antigen is currently unknown. Trimming left V 8 bases short and J 8 bases short, with 18 bases between. CDR1 SEHNR and CDR2 FQNEAQ come from the germline V gene (reference sequence). This CDR3 is 13 amino acids long. The PCR used 60 Vbeta and 13 Jbeta primers. Generated by immunoSEQ multiplex PCR, the TCRdb table keeps only in-frame clones and is missing some. This sample carries about 190,000 clones, about 80% of them seen once, and the ten largest clones take roughly 10%.

The chain joins TRBV7-9 to TRBJ1-1; D not certain. The source of this sequence is a woman aged 50 to 60 in good health and CMV-seropositive. Input material: PBMCs. The CDR3 reads CASRVVLGSEAFF. In DNA, the CDR3 is TGTGCCAGCCGGGTTGTCCTCGGGAGCGAAGCTTTCTTT.